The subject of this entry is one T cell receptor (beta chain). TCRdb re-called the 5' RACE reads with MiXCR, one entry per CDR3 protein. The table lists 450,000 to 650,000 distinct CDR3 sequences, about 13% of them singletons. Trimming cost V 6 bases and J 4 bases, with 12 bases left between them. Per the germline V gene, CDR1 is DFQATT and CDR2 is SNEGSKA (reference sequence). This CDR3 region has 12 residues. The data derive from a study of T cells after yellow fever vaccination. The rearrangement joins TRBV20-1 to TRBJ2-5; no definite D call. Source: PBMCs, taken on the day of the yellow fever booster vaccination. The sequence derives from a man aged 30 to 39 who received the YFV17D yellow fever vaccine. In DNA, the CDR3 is TGCAGTGCCATAGGCCCTCGAGAGACCCAGTACTTC. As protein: CSAIGPRETQYF.